Presented here are 20 T cell receptor beta chains from one specimen sequenced in a study of blood T cells in healthy people across ages. Using a J-beta primer mix together with a sample-barcoded 5' primer, a second PCR was run for about 6 to 12 cycles. TCRdb processed the 5' RACE reads anew with MiXCR; each CDR3 protein has one entry. The table shows 600,000 to 1,000,000 distinct CDR3 sequences, with more than 20% occurring only once. These records were also assigned to another study, of T cells of mothers and their children.

Sequenced material: blood. The receptors here all came from a boy younger than 18 in good health.

CDR3 sequence (DNA): TGTGCCAGCAGTAATACGAGACAGAGAACAGATACGCAGTATTTT. Its translation is CASSNTRQRTDTQYF. J is TRBJ2-3 and V is TRBV12-3 or TRBV12-4, with a possible D match to TRBD1 (5 bases). The CDR3 sequence is 15 residues long. Trimming left V 5 bases short and J 3 bases short, with 15 bases between.

The chain carries TRBV4-2 and TRBJ2-1; 9 bases fit TRBD2. CDR3 length: 17 amino acids. With V trimmed by 3 bases and J by 7 bases, 13 bases remained unmatched. Germline V CDR1 and CDR2: LGHNA, YNFKEQ. The CDR3 DNA reads as TGTGCCAGCAGCCAGTTTGTAGCGGGGGCATTCGGTAATGAGCAGTTCTTC. Translating gives CASSQFVAGAFGNEQFF.

Comment on this clonotype: One end of the junction varies from germline; a read error may be responsible. The J gene is TRBJ2-5, the V gene TRBV3-1, with D uncertain. This CDR3 is 12 amino acids long. Germline assignment: CDR1 LGHDT and CDR2 YNNKEL (reference sequence). The CDR3 protein is CASSQKGGEQCF. In DNA form, the CDR3 reads TGTGCCAGCAGCCAAAAGGGTGGCGAGCAGTGCTTC.

The J gene is TRBJ1-4, the V gene TRBV15; no firm D call. CDR1 and CDR2 (germline): LNHNV, YYDKDF (reference sequence). The V end lost 6 bases, the J end lost 0 bases, and 14 bases lay between the germline ends. The CDR3 loop spans 16 amino acids. The CDR3 sequence is CATRGSGIATNEKLFF. The CDR3 coding sequence is TGTGCCACCAGGGGCTCGGGGATTGCAACTAATGAAAAACTGTTTTTT.

DNA of the CDR3: TGTGCCAGCAGGCCTCTACCTTACGAGCAGTACTTC. Translating gives CASRPLPYEQYF. The rearrangement joins TRBV28 to TRBJ2-7; unclear D gene. Germline CDR1 MDHEN, CDR2 SYDVKM. V lost 6 bases, J lost 4 bases, and 10 bases lay in between. This CDR3 spans 12 amino acids.

The CDR3 nucleotides read TGTGCCAGCCGACAGACAACCAAAAACATTCAGTACTTC. The encoded protein is CASRQTTKNIQYF. The chain carries TRBV21-1 and TRBJ2-4; the D call TRBD1 from the table was never checked on the DNA. TRBV21-1 has pseudogene status. The CDR3 is 13 residues long.

This clonotype was picked up a small number of times. The rearrangement joins TRBV27 to TRBJ2-1; weak D call: TRBD1 (6 bases). With 6 bases removed from V and 5 bases from J, the gap between germline ends came to 17 bases. Germline assignment: CDR1 MNHEY and CDR2 SMNVEV (reference sequence). The CDR3 length is 15 residues. CDR3: CASSQQGLADNEQFF. The CDR3 DNA follows: TGTGCCAGCAGCCAACAGGGTCTGGCCGACAATGAGCAGTTCTTC.

This clonotype appeared a few times. The chain couples TRBV21-1 to TRBJ1-3; no DNA check was done on the table's D call, TRBD1. TRBV21-1 is marked as a pseudogene. The CDR3 has 16 amino acids. CDR3 nucleotide sequence: TGTGCCAGCAGCATGGTCCCTGAACGTGCTGGAAACACCATATATTTT. Its protein is CASSMVPERAGNTIYF.

The sample holds a few counts of this clonotype. The gene calls are TRBV7-8 and TRBJ2-5, with 9 positions matching TRBD2. The assigned J gene may be wrong: the sequence end matches TRBJ2-7 better. This CDR3 contains 16 residues. From germline, CDR1 is SGHVS and CDR2 FQNEAQ. CDR3 amino acids: CASSLGLVAGVYEQYF. For the CDR3, the DNA is TGTGCCAGCAGCTTAGGGTTGGTAGCGGGAGTTTACGAGCAGTACTTC.

The table lists this clonotype with a count of one. The chain carries TRBV9 and TRBJ2-4, with 8 bases aligning to TRBD1. J lost 8 bases, V lost 4 bases, and 11 bases had no gene match. Germline-derived CDR1 and CDR2 are SGDLS and YYNGEE. This CDR3 contains 15 residues. The CDR3 nucleotides read TGTGCCAGCAGCCGTTGGGGCAGGGGGCCGGACATTCAGTACTTC. Protein sequence: CASSRWGRGPDIQYF.

The chain recombines TRBV20-1 with TRBJ1-5; D remains ambiguous. V shed 5 bases and J shed 2 bases, with 13 bases lying between them. The germline V gene has CDR1 DFQATT and CDR2 SNEGSKA (reference sequence). The CDR3 extends over 14 amino acids. In DNA form, the CDR3 reads TGCAGTGCTTTAGCCGCAAATCGCAATCAGCCCCAGCATTTT. Its translation: CSALAANRNQPQHF.

The CDR3: CASSSLYGINEQFF. The CDR3 DNA sequence: TGTGCCAGCAGCTCCCTATATGGGATCAATGAGCAGTTCTTC. The chain carries TRBV7-2 and TRBJ2-5; no clear D. TRBJ2-1 explains the end of the DNA better; the J call may be wrong. CDR1 SGHTA and CDR2 FQGNSA come from the germline V gene. The CDR3 sequence is 14 residues long.

This clonotype was seen only a few times. The CDR3 DNA reads as TGTGCCACCAGCAGAGATTCGGCGGGGGCCAGGAATGAGCAGTTCTTC. The encoded protein is CATSRDSAGARNEQFF. The chain couples TRBV15 to TRBJ2-1; a weak D match, TRBD2 (7 bases). The germline V gene has CDR1 LNHNV and CDR2 YYDKDF (reference sequence). The CDR3 runs 16 residues. The germline V and J ends were trimmed by 0 bases and 7 bases, with 16 bases remaining between them.

The chain has TRBV12-3 or TRBV12-4 and TRBJ2-5; 12 nucleotides agree with TRBD2. With 2 bases clipped from V and 2 bases from J, the junction kept 6 bases outside the gene matches. This CDR3 has 17 residues. The CDR3 region is CASSLMGLAGLQETQYF. The CDR3 nucleotides read TGTGCCAGCAGTTTAATGGGACTAGCGGGTTTACAAGAGACCCAGTACTTC.

This clonotype was picked up a small number of times. The V gene is TRBV5-1, the J gene TRBJ2-5; 11 bases align to TRBD2. Germline CDR1 reads SGHRS; CDR2 reads YFSETQ. The CDR3 loop spans 15 amino acids. With 4 bases clipped from V and 5 bases from J, the junction kept 7 bases outside the gene matches. CDR3 in amino acids: CASSKLAGVGETQYF. Written as DNA, the CDR3 is TGCGCCAGCAGCAAACTAGCGGGAGTAGGCGAGACCCAGTACTTC.

The chain uses TRBV3-1 and TRBJ1-1; the D gene is possibly TRBD1 (6 bases). The V gene's germline CDR1 is LGHDT and CDR2 YNNKEL (reference sequence). CDR3 length: 16 residues. Trimming left V 3 bases short and J 1 base short, with 15 bases between. CDR3 sequence (DNA): TGTGCCAGCAGCCAGGCGGATTGGACAGAGAACACTGAAGCTTTCTTT. Its translation: CASSQADWTENTEAFF.

This clonotype showed up just a few times. V is TRBV7-3 and J is TRBJ2-1, with a weak D call TRBD2 (7 bases). Between the trimmed V and J ends, which lost 0 bases and 4 bases, there was a span of 13 bases. From germline, CDR1 is SGHTA and CDR2 FQGTGA. The CDR3 runs to 16 residues. The CDR3 nucleotides are TGTGCCAGCAGCTTAACGGGGGGGACACAATACAATGAGCAGTTCTTC. Protein product: CASSLTGGTQYNEQFF.

This clonotype was seen more than once but under ten times. V usage is TRBV20-1 and J usage is TRBJ2-1; a weak D match, TRBD2 (7 bases). The CDR3 has 14 residues. Trimming took 6 bases from V and 5 from J, leaving 17 bases between them. Looked up from germline, CDR1 is DFQATT and CDR2 is SNEGSKA (reference sequence). The CDR3 sequence: CSAPGGLVNNEQFF. For the CDR3, the DNA is TGCAGTGCACCCGGGGGGCTAGTTAACAATGAGCAGTTCTTC.

This rearrangement joins TRBV4-3 to TRBJ1-2, with 7 nucleotides matching TRBD1. Germline CDR1 and CDR2: LGHNA and YSLEER. The CDR3 length is 18 residues. V lost 0 bases to trimming and J lost 8 bases; unmatched junction nucleotides: 18. The CDR3 spells CASSQDPGQGDGIIGYTF. The CDR3, as DNA: TGCGCCAGCAGCCAAGATCCCGGGCAGGGGGACGGGATCATAGGCTACACCTTC.

This sequence joins TRBV7-3 and TRBJ2-5; D gene ambiguous. The J call is uncertain, as TRBJ2-1 better fits the DNA end. CDR1 and CDR2 (germline): SGHTA, FQGTGA. This CDR3 comprises 13 residues. The CDR3 protein is CASSWNGYNEQFF. The CDR3 DNA follows: TGTGCCAGCAGCTGGAACGGATACAATGAGCAGTTCTTC.